This record concerns one T cell receptor (beta chain) sequence. This entry comes from a study of blood T cell repertoires in COVID-19. Study in general: Researchers got acute and convalescent COVID-19 samples from the United States, Italy and Spain. T cells, B-cell-depleted T cells, or PBMCs supplied cDNA or gDNA.

In the authors' workflow: Scientists estimated how many nucleated cells there were by amplifying reference gene primers. Sequencing used immunoSEQ multiplex PCR; TCRdb keeps in-frame clones, though not all of them. D and trimming were read from the DNA, whereas the V and J calls and clone size are those reported in that table. The sample includes some 97,000 clones, 70% to 80% seen only once; the top ten take over 30%. This clonotype was sampled from a man in his 70s with active or convalescent COVID-19. What was sequenced was peripheral blood.

DNA for the CDR3: TGTGCCAGTAGTATTGACAGGGGTCGCGGAAACACCATATATTTT. It is translated as CASSIDRGRGNTIYF. The V call is TRBV19, the J call TRBJ1-3; 8 nucleotides match TRBD1. Unmatched junction bases numbered 5, after V lost 3 bases and J lost 4 bases. The germline V gene has CDR1 LNHDA and CDR2 SQIVND (reference sequence). The CDR3 covers 15 residues.